The text below deals with one TCR beta chain. The antigen is undetermined. Germline V gives CDR1 SGHRS, CDR2 YFSETQ. The length of the CDR3 is 17 residues. V lost 0 bases and J lost 0; bases outside the gene matches: 5. The data stem from a study of OX40 agonist ivuxolimab in advanced cancers. Study context: The study treated patients with ivuxolimab, an agonistic anti-OX40 (CD134) antibody. Among those enrolled, mean age was roughly 62 years (range roughly 20 to 80) and about 79% were male.

Findings of the study overall: A proportion of nonresponders additionally exhibited low normalized T-cell clonal expansion.

The cohort excluded patients with autoimmune disease history or systemic immunosuppression. The table came from immunoSEQ multiplex PCR; TCRdb's copy has only in-frame clones and leaves some out. The table records 72,000 or so clones, approximately 90% of them present only once. This sequence was found in an adult with an advanced solid tumor such as melanoma, head and neck, liver or kidney cancer. The sequencing here drew on CD4+ or CD8+ T cells sorted from blood, taken in a trial of the OX40 agonist ivuxolimab. V is TRBV5-1 and J is TRBJ1-3; 8 bases map to TRBD1. CDR3 coding DNA: TGCGCCAGCAGCTTGGCCGGGACAGGACGCTCTGGAAACACCATATATTTT. It encodes CASSLAGTGRSGNTIYF.